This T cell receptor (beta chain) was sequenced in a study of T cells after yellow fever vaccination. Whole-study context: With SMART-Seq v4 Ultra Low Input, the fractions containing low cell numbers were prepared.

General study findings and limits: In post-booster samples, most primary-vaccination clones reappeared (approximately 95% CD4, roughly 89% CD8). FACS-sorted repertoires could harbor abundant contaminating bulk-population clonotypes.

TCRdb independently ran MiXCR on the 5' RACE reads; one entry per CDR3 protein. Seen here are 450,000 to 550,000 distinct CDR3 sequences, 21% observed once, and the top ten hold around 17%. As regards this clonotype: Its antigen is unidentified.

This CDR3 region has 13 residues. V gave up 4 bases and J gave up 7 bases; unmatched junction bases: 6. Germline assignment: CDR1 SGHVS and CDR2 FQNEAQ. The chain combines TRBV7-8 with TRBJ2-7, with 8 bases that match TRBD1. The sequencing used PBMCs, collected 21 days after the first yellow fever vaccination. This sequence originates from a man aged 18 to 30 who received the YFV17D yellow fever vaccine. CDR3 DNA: TGTGCCAGCAGCTCCGGACAGGGTGGGGAGCAGTACGTC. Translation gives CASSSGQGGEQYV.